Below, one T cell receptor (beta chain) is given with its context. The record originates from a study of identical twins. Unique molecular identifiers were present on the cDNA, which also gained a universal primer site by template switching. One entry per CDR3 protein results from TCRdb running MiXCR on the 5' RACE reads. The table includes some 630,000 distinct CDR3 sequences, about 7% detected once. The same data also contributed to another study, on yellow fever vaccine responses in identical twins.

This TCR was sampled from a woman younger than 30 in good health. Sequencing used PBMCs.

CDR3 in DNA: TGCGCCAGCAGCTTGGGAACGGGGGGGCCGTGGGATACGCAGTATTTT. As protein: CASSLGTGGPWDTQYF. V is TRBV5-1 and J is TRBJ2-3; 8 nucleotides align to TRBD2. The length of the CDR3 is 16 residues. V was clipped by 0 bases and J by 6 bases; unmatched bases: 9. From germline, CDR1 is SGHRS and CDR2 YFSETQ.